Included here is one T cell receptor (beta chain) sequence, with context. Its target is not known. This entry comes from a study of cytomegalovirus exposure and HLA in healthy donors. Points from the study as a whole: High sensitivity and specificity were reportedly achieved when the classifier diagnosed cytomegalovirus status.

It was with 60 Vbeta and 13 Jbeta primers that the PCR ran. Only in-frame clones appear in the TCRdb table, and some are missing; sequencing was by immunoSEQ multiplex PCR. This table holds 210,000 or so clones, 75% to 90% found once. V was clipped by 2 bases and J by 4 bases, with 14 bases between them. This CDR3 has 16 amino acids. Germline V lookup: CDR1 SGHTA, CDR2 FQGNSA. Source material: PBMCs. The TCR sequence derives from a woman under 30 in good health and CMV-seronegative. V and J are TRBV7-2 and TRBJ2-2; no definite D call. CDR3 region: CASSLLPTSSTGELFF. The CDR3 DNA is TGTGCCAGCAGCTTACTCCCTACGAGTTCCACCGGGGAGCTGTTTTTT.